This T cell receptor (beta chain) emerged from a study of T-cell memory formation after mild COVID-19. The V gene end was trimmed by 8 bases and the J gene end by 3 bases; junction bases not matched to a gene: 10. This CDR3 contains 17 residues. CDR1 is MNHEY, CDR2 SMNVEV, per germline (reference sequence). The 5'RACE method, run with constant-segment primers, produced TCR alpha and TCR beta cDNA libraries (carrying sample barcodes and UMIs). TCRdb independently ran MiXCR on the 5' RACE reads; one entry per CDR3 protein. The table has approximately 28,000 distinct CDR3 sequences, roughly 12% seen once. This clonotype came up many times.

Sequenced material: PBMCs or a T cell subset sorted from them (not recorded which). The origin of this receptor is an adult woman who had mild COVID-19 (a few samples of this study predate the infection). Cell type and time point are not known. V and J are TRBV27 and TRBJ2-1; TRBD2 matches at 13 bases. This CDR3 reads CASSRTSGSLIYNEQFF. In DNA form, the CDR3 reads TGTGCCAGCTCTCGGACTAGCGGGAGTCTAATCTACAATGAGCAGTTCTTC.